Below are 28 T cell receptor beta chains sequenced from a single sample in a study of cytomegalovirus exposure and HLA in healthy donors. The study ran its PCR with 60 Vbeta and 13 Jbeta primers. Method: immunoSEQ multiplex PCR; TCRdb's copy keeps in-frame clones and lacks some. Of about 130,000 clones listed, 80% are singletons. The specimen sequenced was PBMCs. These receptors were collected from a male donor in good health and CMV-seronegative.

The CDR3 DNA follows: TGTGCCAGCAGCGTAGTCAGGGGTCCTGACTATGGCTACACCTTC. It is translated as CASSVVRGPDYGYTF. The chain carries TRBV9 and TRBJ1-2; tentative D call: TRBD1 (6 bases). V was shortened by 0 bases and J by 3 bases, with 12 bases between the two germline ends. Per germline, CDR1 SGDLS and CDR2 YYNGEE. The CDR3 totals 15 residues.

V gene TRBV7-9 combines with J gene TRBJ1-5, with a weak D call TRBD1 (5 bases). Trimming removed 5 bases at V and 3 bases at J, with 11 bases between. Germline V gene sequence: CDR1 SEHNR, CDR2 FQNEAQ (reference sequence). This CDR3 spans 14 amino acids. Here the CDR3 reads CASSGQGSNQPQHF. The CDR3 coding sequence is TGTGCCAGCAGCGGGCAGGGATCCAATCAGCCCCAGCATTTT.

V usage is TRBV18 and J usage is TRBJ2-7; D is uncertain. The CDR3 runs 12 residues. Between the trimmed V and J ends, which lost 1 base and 4 bases, there was a span of 5 bases. Germline values: CDR1 KGHSH, CDR2 LQKENI. CDR3 loop: CASSPLNYEQYF. For the CDR3, the DNA is TGTGCCAGCTCACCACTTAATTACGAGCAGTACTTC.

This clone was recorded a few times. This chain uses TRBV6-5 with TRBJ1-2; D is unclear. The CDR3 is 13 amino acids. Germline assignment: CDR1 MNHEY and CDR2 SVGAGI. Trimming shortened V by 0 bases and J by 8 bases, and 10 bases separated the two germline ends. CDR3 sequence: CASSYSSPRGYTF. DNA of the CDR3: TGTGCCAGCAGTTACTCTTCACCACGGGGCTACACCTTC.

This sequence joins TRBV4-3 and TRBJ1-4, with no clear D. With 0 bases removed from V and 4 bases from J, the gap between germline ends came to 15 bases. This CDR3 is built from 17 residues. CDR1 is LGHNA and CDR2 is YSLEER in the germline V gene. CDR3 sequence (DNA): TGCGCCAGCAGCCAAGACCCGTCCTTCGGTATTAATGAAAAACTGTTTTTT. Residues: CASSQDPSFGINEKLFF.

This CDR3 reads CASSQGRFTYEQYF. The CDR3 nucleotides read TGTGCCAGCAGCCAAGGCAGATTCACCTACGAGCAGTACTTC. The genes are TRBV14 and TRBJ2-7; D uncertain. Germline CDR1 is SGHDN and CDR2 is FVKESK. The V end lost 1 base, the J end lost 2 bases, and 9 bases lay between the germline ends. The CDR3 length is 14 residues.

The chain recombines TRBV4-1 with TRBJ2-5, with TRBD2 matching over 8 bases. The CDR3 sequence is 16 residues long. Unmatched junction bases numbered 3, after V lost 0 bases and J lost 0 bases. Per the germline V gene, CDR1 is MGHRA and CDR2 is YSYEKL. The CDR3 is CASSQEREGNQETQYF. CDR3 DNA sequence: TGCGCCAGCAGCCAAGAACGGGAGGGAAACCAAGAGACCCAGTACTTC.

About this clone: The junction shows a germline mismatch at one end, possibly a read error. This chain uses TRBV27 with TRBJ1-1; 8 positions match TRBD1. This CDR3 spans 14 amino acids. Germline assignment: CDR1 MNHEY and CDR2 SMNVEV (reference sequence). The CDR3, as DNA: TGTGCCAGCAGTTACCAGGGGGCGAACATTGAAGCTTTCTTT. Translation gives CASSYQGANIEAFF.

V is TRBV27 and J is TRBJ1-1; the match to TRBD1 covers 9 bases. The CDR3 consists of 14 residues. V trimming: 5 bases; J trimming: 4 bases; junction bases outside the gene matches: 5. Germline CDR1 reads MNHEY; CDR2 reads SMNVEV (reference sequence). CDR3 protein: CASSRTGVGTEAFF. The DNA of the CDR3 is TGTGCCAGCAGTCGGACAGGGGTTGGCACTGAAGCTTTCTTT.

V usage is TRBV7-9 and J usage is TRBJ2-2; D may be TRBD2 (6 bases). The germline V gene encodes CDR1 SEHNR and CDR2 FQNEAQ (reference sequence). V lost 2 bases, J lost 2 bases, and 9 bases lay in between. CDR3 length: 15 amino acids. CDR3 sequence reads: CASSLSGRNTGELFF. Here the CDR3 DNA reads TGTGCCAGCAGCTTATCCGGGAGAAACACCGGGGAGCTGTTTTTT. The full variable domain, its missing parts supplied by reference TRBV7-9 and TRBJ2-2, is DTGVSQNPRHKITKRGQNVTFRCDPISEHNRLYWYRQTLGQGPEFLTYFQNEAQLEKSRLLSDRFSAERPKGSFSTLEIQRTEQGDSAMYLCASSLSGRNTGELFFGEGSRLTVL.

V usage is TRBV19 and J usage is TRBJ2-3; 8 nucleotides match TRBD2. V shed 6 bases, J shed 0 bases, and the junction held 5 bases outside the gene matches. This CDR3 is 15 amino acids long. Germline-derived CDR1 and CDR2 are LNHDA and SQIVND (reference sequence). DNA of the CDR3: TGTGCCAGTAGAGGGGTAGCGGGGAGCACAGATACGCAGTATTTT. It yields the protein CASRGVAGSTDTQYF.

This clone occurred a few times. The chain carries TRBV11-1 and TRBJ2-1; 10 bases line up with TRBD2. CDR3 length: 17 residues. Germline CDR1 reads SGHAT; CDR2 reads FQDESV (reference sequence). J lost 0 bases, V lost 5 bases, and 7 bases had no gene match. CDR3 region: CASSPWTSGGSYNEQFF. The CDR3 region has the DNA TGTGCCAGCAGCCCGTGGACTAGCGGCGGCTCCTACAATGAGCAGTTCTTC.

The chain recombines TRBV15 with TRBJ2-7; 7 bases agree with TRBD2. Per germline, CDR1 LNHNV and CDR2 YYDKDF (reference sequence). The V and J ends lost 1 base and 6 bases, in that order; junction bases with no gene match: 21. This CDR3 region has 19 residues. The CDR3 sequence is CATSRAKGLVRVPTGEQYF. The CDR3 DNA is TGTGCCACCAGCAGAGCCAAAGGACTAGTAAGGGTACCTACAGGCGAGCAGTACTTC.

The rearrangement uses TRBV21-1 and TRBJ1-2; the table assigns TRBD1, which was not confirmed against the DNA. TRBV21-1 is shown as a pseudogene. The CDR3 sequence is 14 residues long. The CDR3 loop reads CASSKGIQGHGHTF. The CDR3 DNA sequence: TGTGCCAGCAGCAAAGGGATACAGGGTCACGGCCACACCTTC.

Regarding this clone: The junction shows a germline mismatch at one end, possibly a read error. The V gene is TRBV6-4, the J gene TRBJ2-6; possibly TRBD1 for D (6 bases). Looked up from germline, CDR1 is MRHNA and CDR2 is SNTAGT. CDR3 length: 17 residues. This chain's CDR3 is CASSEQGDESGANGLTF. CDR3 DNA: TGTGCCAGCAGTGAACAGGGCGATGAATCTGGGGCCAACGGCCTGACTTTC.

This clone occurred a few times. At one of its ends the junction is not consistent with the germline gene, which may arise from a read error. V is TRBV30 and J is TRBJ2-7, with 9 bases aligning to TRBD2. The CDR3 consists of 18 residues. The germline CDR1 and CDR2 sequences are GTSNPN and SVGIG (reference sequence). The CDR3, as DNA: TGTGCCTTGAGTGTACGGGGGCTAGCGGGACCCCACTCCTACGAGCAGTACTTC. It specifies CALSVRGLAGPHSYEQYF.

V is TRBV5-1 and J is TRBJ1-3, with no clear D. Germline loops: CDR1 SGHRS, CDR2 YFSETQ. Trimming left V 5 bases short and J 0 bases short, with 9 bases between. The CDR3 length is 14 residues. The CDR3 reads CASRGLHSGNTIYF. The CDR3 DNA follows: TGCGCCAGCAGAGGACTACACTCTGGAAACACCATATATTTT.

CDR3 DNA sequence: TGCGCCAGCAGTGAGTCCTCGCGGGGGAATGAGCAGTTCTTC. Translated: CASSESSRGNEQFF. J is TRBJ2-1 and V is TRBV10-2, with 7 bases aligning to TRBD2. This CDR3 has 14 residues. CDR1 is WSHSY, CDR2 SAAADI, per germline. V was clipped by 0 bases and J by 7 bases; unmatched bases: 3.

The chain employs TRBV27 and TRBJ2-3, with 13 positions matching TRBD2. Germline V gene data show CDR1 as MNHEY and CDR2 as SMNVEV (reference sequence). This CDR3 spans 16 amino acids. Trimming cost V 8 bases and J 4 bases; bases outside gene matches: 9. Here the CDR3 reads CASGSRLAGGPDTQYF. The CDR3, as DNA: TGTGCCAGCGGCTCCCGACTAGCGGGGGGCCCAGATACGCAGTATTTT.

Comments on this clone: Relative to the germline gene, one junction end is altered; a read error may explain this. Written as DNA, the CDR3 is TGTGCCAGCAGCTTTACCGGGACAGGGAGGATCTTTGGGGCCAACGGCCTGACTTTC. This translates into CASSFTGTGRIFGANGLTF. This chain connects TRBV11-1 to TRBJ2-6; 9 nucleotides match TRBD1. Germline CDR1 reads SGHAT; CDR2 reads FQDESV (reference sequence). The CDR3 covers 19 residues.

This chain connects TRBV9 to TRBJ2-7; TRBD1 matches at 8 bases. Germline V lookup: CDR1 SGDLS, CDR2 YYNGEE. There are 15 residues in the CDR3. The V and J ends lost 3 bases and 6 bases, in that order; junction bases with no gene match: 11. The CDR3 sequence is CASSARTGQESEQYF. Here the CDR3 DNA reads TGTGCCAGCAGCGCGCGGACAGGGCAAGAGAGCGAGCAGTACTTC.

The chain links TRBV5-1 to TRBJ1-3, with D unresolved. This CDR3 contains 16 residues. V was shortened by 6 bases and J by 0 bases, with 16 bases between the two germline ends. Germline-derived CDR1 and CDR2 are SGHRS and YFSETQ. CDR3 nucleotide sequence: TGCGCCAGCACCTACGCCGGGGAGAGCTCTGGAAACACCATATATTTT. It codes for CASTYAGESSGNTIYF.

This chain connects TRBV28 to TRBJ1-2; weak D call: TRBD1 (5 bases). CDR3 length: 14 residues. The V end lost 6 bases, the J end lost 8 bases, and 19 bases lay between the germline ends. Germline V gene data show CDR1 as MDHEN and CDR2 as SYDVKM. CDR3 DNA: TGTGCCAGCAGCCAAACCCCGGGGGGGATCGGCTACACCTTC. It yields the protein CASSQTPGGIGYTF.

The chain employs TRBV10-3 and TRBJ1-2; 7 bases map to TRBD1. The CDR3 is made up of 15 amino acids. Per germline, CDR1 ENHRY and CDR2 SYGVKD. The trim removed 4 bases at V and 2 bases at J, leaving 7 bases unmatched. CDR3 sequence: CAISALTGVNYGYTF. The CDR3 nucleotides are TGTGCCATCAGTGCTTTAACAGGGGTGAACTATGGCTACACCTTC.

V usage is TRBV11-3 and J usage is TRBJ2-3; D not certain. CDR1 SGHNT and CDR2 YENEEA come from the germline V gene. The CDR3 length is 14 residues. V lost 4 bases, J lost 1 base, and 9 bases lay in between. This CDR3 reads CASSSHRGTDTQYF. The CDR3 DNA sequence: TGTGCCAGCAGCTCGCATCGGGGCACAGATACGCAGTATTTT.

This chain uses TRBV7-9 with TRBJ2-1; 9 positions match TRBD2. The junction had 7 bases not matched to a gene; V was cut back by 4 bases and J by 3 bases. Germline V gives CDR1 SEHNR, CDR2 FQNEAQ (reference sequence). This CDR3 region has 16 residues. DNA of the CDR3: TGTGCCAGCAGCTCCACGGGACTAGCTCTCTACAATGAGCAGTTCTTC. Residues: CASSSTGLALYNEQFF.

The gene calls are TRBV27 and TRBJ2-1; 7 bases agree with TRBD1. The ends lost 10 bases at V and 8 bases at J; junction bases unmatched: 26. The CDR3 sequence is 18 residues long. Germline CDR1 MNHEY, CDR2 SMNVEV (reference sequence). Here the CDR3 reads CATGPQLIRQGVNDEQFF. DNA for the CDR3: TGTGCCACCGGCCCTCAGCTTATCAGACAGGGTGTAAACGATGAGCAGTTCTTC.

The rearrangement links TRBV7-9 to TRBJ2-1, with 14 bases that match TRBD2. V lost 5 bases and J lost 5; bases outside the gene matches: 14. CDR3 size: 19 residues. The germline V gene encodes CDR1 SEHNR and CDR2 FQNEAQ (reference sequence). The CDR3 sequence is CASSALTSGGAIIDNEQFF. The CDR3 DNA reads as TGTGCCAGCAGCGCCCTGACTAGCGGGGGGGCCATCATCGACAATGAGCAGTTCTTC.